This is a list of T cell receptor beta chains from one sample in a study of cytomegalovirus exposure and HLA in healthy donors. Sequencing used immunoSEQ multiplex PCR; TCRdb keeps in-frame clones, though not all of them. The data contain about 94,000 clones, about three quarters of them singletons. Sequencing input: PBMCs. Receptors were obtained from a man between 35 and 55 years old in good health and CMV-seropositive. The CDR3 runs from the conserved cysteine through the conserved F or W.

j_gene: TRBJ2-3; len: 15; v_gene: TRBV11-2; CDR3aa: CASGVAGVITDTQYF
j_gene: TRBJ2-2; len: 16; v_gene: TRBV15; CDR3aa: CATSRVAGANTGELFF
j_gene: TRBJ2-7; len: 17; v_gene: TRBV9; CDR3aa: CASSQGTSGSISYEQYF
j_gene: TRBJ2-4; len: 15; v_gene: TRBV9; CDR3aa: CASSVFGGGGDIQYF
j_gene: TRBJ2-2; len: 15; v_gene: TRBV6-6; CDR3aa: CASRPGTGNTGELFF
j_gene: TRBJ1-5; len: 16; v_gene: TRBV28; CDR3aa: CASSFPSRVSNQPQHF
j_gene: TRBJ2-1; len: 16; v_gene: TRBV6-4; CDR3aa: CARAPRQGPRLDEQFF
j_gene: TRBJ1-1; len: 16; v_gene: TRBV29-1; CDR3aa: CSVPIRGQAGLTEAFF
j_gene: TRBJ2-7; len: 15; v_gene: TRBV4-3; CDR3aa: CASSQGDGTGHEQYF
j_gene: TRBJ1-1; len: 14; v_gene: TRBV5-1; CDR3aa: CASRLGQANTEAFF
j_gene: TRBJ2-7; len: 15; v_gene: TRBV9; CDR3aa: CASSVDPGSYYEQYF
j_gene: TRBJ1-6; len: 16; v_gene: TRBV5-6; CDR3aa: CASSGEGVSYNSPLHF